One sample yielded the 26 T cell receptor beta chains listed below, sequenced in a study of T cells in Graves' hyperthyroidism and ophthalmopathy. It was RNA transcripts that yielded the amplified TCR beta CDR3 regions. With the HTBI primer set, the TCR CDR3 went through a first round of RT-PCR. In TCRdb, the multiplex PCR reads were re-called with MiXCR into one record per CDR3 protein. This table has a few hundred thousand distinct CDR3 sequences, around 14% appearing once. The source material was blood. The receptors were gathered from a woman younger than 35 with Graves' hyperthyroidism that later progressed to Graves' ophthalmopathy.

This clonotype was seen only a few times. This chain connects TRBV20-1 to TRBJ2-7, with 7 bases aligning to TRBD1. V gave up 0 bases and J gave up 7 bases; unmatched junction bases: 6. The CDR3 contains 13 residues. The germline CDR1 and CDR2 sequences are DFQATT and SNEGSKA (reference sequence). The CDR3 DNA sequence: TGCAGTGCTAGAGACCTACAGGGGCGAGAGCAGTACTTC. This encodes CSARDLQGREQYF.

V usage is TRBV29-1 and J usage is TRBJ2-1; 9 positions match TRBD2. The germline V gene has CDR1 SQVTM and CDR2 ANQGSEA. V was pared by 5 bases and J by 3 bases, with 5 bases of the junction left unmatched. This CDR3 comprises 14 residues. The CDR3 DNA reads TGCAGCGTTCCAAGCGGGAGGAACTACAATGAGCAGTTCTTC. Translation: CSVPSGRNYNEQFF.

The chain uses TRBV6-1 and TRBJ1-5, with TRBD1 matching over 8 bases. With 7 bases clipped from V and 7 bases from J, the junction kept 6 bases outside the gene matches. CDR3 length equals 13 residues. Germline values: CDR1 MNHNS, CDR2 SASEGT. CDR3 residues: CASTPDRGQPQHF. The CDR3 nucleotides are TGTGCCAGCACCCCAGACAGGGGCCAGCCCCAGCATTTT.

The table lists this clonotype with many counts. The CDR3 spells CASSTTGGLNYEQYF. The CDR3 DNA reads as TGTGCCAGCAGTACTACAGGGGGACTCAACTACGAGCAGTACTTC. The chain is built from TRBV27 and TRBJ2-7; 8 bases are a match to TRBD1. Trimming removed 5 bases from V and 3 bases from J; junction bases left unmatched: 9. This CDR3 spans 15 amino acids. Germline loops: CDR1 MNHEY, CDR2 SMNVEV (reference sequence).

On this clonotype: A much larger clone sits a single nucleotide away, making a read error possible. The gene calls are TRBV12-3 or TRBV12-4 and TRBJ2-1; 9 nucleotides align to TRBD2. The J call could be wrong; TRBJ2-7 is a better fit for the DNA end. The CDR3 runs 15 residues. The CDR3 sequence: CASVSTSGYHNEQYF. The DNA for the CDR3 is TGTGCCAGCGTCTCCACTAGCGGGTACCACAATGAGCAGTACTTC.

The genes are TRBV7-8 and TRBJ2-6; D possibly corresponds to TRBD2 (7 bases). V was cut by 5 bases and J by 2 bases, with 19 bases left in between. The CDR3 spans 18 residues. CDR1 is SGHVS, CDR2 FQNEAQ, per germline. CDR3 protein: CASSLGTAGAAGANVLTF. The DNA of the CDR3 is TGTGCCAGCAGCCTCGGGACCGCGGGGGCGGCTGGGGCCAACGTCCTGACTTTC.

This chain joins TRBV4-1 and TRBJ1-5; D remains unclear. The germline V gene encodes CDR1 MGHRA and CDR2 YSYEKL. The CDR3 spans 15 residues. The V and J ends lost 2 bases and 0 bases respectively, with 8 bases between them. The CDR3 DNA follows: TGCGCCAGCAGCCAACCGGACGGTAGCAATCAGCCCCAGCATTTT. Encoded protein: CASSQPDGSNQPQHF.

The rearrangement joins TRBV7-9 to TRBJ1-2; D gene ambiguous. The CDR3 sequence is 13 residues long. The V gene's germline CDR1 is SEHNR and CDR2 FQNEAQ (reference sequence). Trimming pared 5 bases from V and 3 bases from J, leaving 10 bases between. The CDR3, as DNA: TGTGCCAGCAGCGGAGGGCCAGACTATGGCTACACCTTC. Translated, it gives CASSGGPDYGYTF.

This clonotype was observed many times. This rearrangement joins TRBV28 to TRBJ2-7, with 7 bases matching TRBD2. Germline CDR1 MDHEN, CDR2 SYDVKM. V lost 3 bases to trimming and J lost 6 bases; unmatched junction nucleotides: 8. This CDR3 is 14 amino acids long. CDR3 sequence: CASSLGGGGVEQYF. The CDR3 nucleotides read TGTGCCAGCAGTTTGGGGGGGGGGGGAGTCGAGCAGTACTTC.

This clonotype was seen ten or more times. This sequence joins TRBV2 and TRBJ2-7; 8 nucleotides match TRBD1. Germline V lookup: CDR1 SNHLY, CDR2 FYNNEI. There are 14 residues in the CDR3. The V gene end was trimmed by 2 bases and the J gene end by 5 bases; junction bases not matched to a gene: 5. CDR3 nucleotides: TGTGCCAGCAGTGAATGGACAGGGTATGACGAGCAGTACTTC. Translated, it gives CASSEWTGYDEQYF.

CDR3 sequence: CASSPGTGDYSPLHF. CDR3 nucleotide sequence: TGTGCCAGCAGCCCCGGGACAGGGGATTATTCACCCCTCCACTTT. The chain is built from TRBV14 and TRBJ1-6, with 10 nucleotides matching TRBD1. J was trimmed by 8 bases and V by 4 bases; bases with no gene match: 5. The CDR3 consists of 15 residues. Germline loops: CDR1 SGHDN, CDR2 FVKESK.

There are many counts of this clonotype. The chain combines TRBV28 with TRBJ2-5, with 10 bases matching TRBD2. CDR1 is MDHEN, CDR2 SYDVKM, per germline. The length of the CDR3 is 15 residues. The ends lost 5 bases at V and 5 bases at J; junction bases unmatched: 8. CDR3 sequence: CASSTLAGRRETQYF. CDR3 nucleotides: TGTGCCAGCAGTACACTAGCGGGGAGACGGGAGACCCAGTACTTC.

This chain joins TRBV9 and TRBJ2-2; D is uncertain. Germline V gene lookup returns CDR1 SGDLS and CDR2 YYNGEE. V dropped 5 bases and J dropped 2 bases, with 7 bases sitting between them. The CDR3 covers 13 residues. The CDR3 is CASSSQNTGELFF. CDR3 nucleotides: TGTGCCAGCAGTTCCCAAAACACCGGGGAGCTGTTTTTT.

This clonotype was picked up many times. This chain connects TRBV13 to TRBJ2-5, with TRBD1 identical over 8 bases. The length of the CDR3 is 14 residues. Germline trimming cut 5 bases from V and 5 bases from J; bases unmatched to any gene: 7. Germline loops: CDR1 PRHDT, CDR2 FYEKMQ (reference sequence). In DNA, the CDR3 is TGTGCCAGCAGCCGGACAGGGAGGTTGGAGACCCAGTACTTC. Translation gives CASSRTGRLETQYF. The full variable domain, in which reference TRBV13 and TRBJ2-5 provide the parts outside the CDR3, is AAGVIQSPRHLIKEKRETATLKCYPIPRHDTVYWYQQGPGQDPQFLISFYEKMQSDKGSIPDRFSAQQFSDYHSELNMSSLELGDSALYFCASSRTGRLETQYFGPGTRLLVL.

This clonotype was seen ten or more times. The chain combines TRBV12-3 or TRBV12-4 with TRBJ2-1, with unresolved D. CDR3 size: 18 residues. With 5 bases removed from V and 3 bases from J, the gap between germline ends came to 23 bases. The chain's CDR3 is CASSNFKLQPRHYNEQFF. CDR3 in DNA: TGTGCCAGCAGTAACTTCAAACTCCAGCCGCGACACTACAATGAGCAGTTCTTC.

Ten or more counts support this clonotype. The chain combines TRBV2 with TRBJ2-1; D is perhaps TRBD2 (5 bases). Trimming removed 7 bases from V and 6 bases from J, with 13 bases in between. Germline CDR1 reads SNHLY; CDR2 reads FYNNEI. The CDR3 contains 13 residues. The CDR3 DNA follows: TGTGCCAGCACGGTCGGGGATGGCAATGAGCAGTTCTTC. Amino acids: CASTVGDGNEQFF. Full variable domain (rest looked up from reference TRBV2 and TRBJ2-1): EPEVTQTPSHQVTQMGQEVILRCVPISNHLYFYWYRQILGQKVEFLVSFYNNEISEKSEIFDDQFSVERPDGSNFTLKIRSTKLEDSAMYFCASTVGDGNEQFFGPGTRLTVL.

This clonotype was counted at least ten times. This chain links TRBV20-1 with TRBJ1-5, with unresolved D. Germline loops: CDR1 DFQATT, CDR2 SNEGSKA (reference sequence). The ends were cut back, 3 bases at V and 0 bases at J, with 12 bases in the middle. The CDR3 spans 15 residues. CDR3 protein: CSASSEGFSNQPQHF. Written as DNA, the CDR3 is TGCAGTGCTAGTTCGGAGGGATTTAGCAATCAGCCCCAGCATTTT.

This clonotype appeared a few times. This chain connects TRBV24-1 to TRBJ2-2, with D maybe TRBD2 (5 bases). Trimming stripped 5 bases from V and 3 bases from J, with 12 bases between. CDR1 KGHDR and CDR2 SFDVKD come from the germline V gene. CDR3 length: 15 amino acids. Here the CDR3 reads CATSVGSPDTGELFF. DNA for the CDR3: TGTGCCACCAGTGTTGGGAGCCCGGACACCGGGGAGCTGTTTTTT.

This clonotype was seen a few times. The chain combines TRBV28 with TRBJ1-2; D is perhaps TRBD1 (5 bases). The CDR3 loop spans 15 amino acids. V was cut by 6 bases and J by 8 bases, with 22 bases left in between. Per the germline V gene, CDR1 is MDHEN and CDR2 is SYDVKM. The CDR3 spells CASSPLVGGSMGYTF. The CDR3 bases are TGTGCCAGCAGCCCCCTCGTGGGGGGGAGCATGGGCTACACCTTC.

V is TRBV7-6 and J is TRBJ1-2; 9 nucleotides align to TRBD1. Germline assignment: CDR1 SGHVS and CDR2 FNYEAQ. The trim removed 5 bases at V and 8 bases at J, leaving 6 bases unmatched. The CDR3 totals 13 residues. The CDR3 loop is CASSTRTGEGYTF. In DNA form, the CDR3 reads TGTGCCAGCAGCACCCGGACAGGGGAAGGCTACACCTTC.

V and J are TRBV11-2 and TRBJ2-1, with TRBD2 identical over 9 bases. CDR1 SGHAT and CDR2 FQNNGV come from the germline V gene. The trim removed 4 bases at V and 4 bases at J, leaving 11 bases unmatched. This CDR3 contains 17 residues. The CDR3 sequence is CASSSRWGREGYNEQFF. CDR3 coding DNA: TGTGCCAGCAGCTCCCGTTGGGGGCGGGAGGGTTACAATGAGCAGTTCTTC.

This clonotype turned up a few times. The chain links TRBV6-1 to TRBJ2-7, with 9 bases aligning to TRBD2. V gave up 6 bases and J gave up 6 bases; unmatched junction bases: 12. This CDR3 contains 15 residues. Germline V gene lookup returns CDR1 MNHNS and CDR2 SASEGT. CDR3 nucleotide sequence: TGTGCCAGCAGGGCAGAAGGTAGCGGGAGCGCCGAGCAGTACTTC. Translation: CASRAEGSGSAEQYF.

This clonotype has at least ten counts. The J gene is TRBJ2-1, the V gene TRBV24-1; no clear D. The CDR3 is made up of 17 amino acids. V was cut by 2 bases and J by 0 bases, with 13 bases left in between. CDR1 and CDR2 (germline): KGHDR, SFDVKD. The CDR3: CATSDSPWQTSYNEQFF. CDR3 DNA: TGTGCCACCAGTGATTCCCCGTGGCAGACCTCCTACAATGAGCAGTTCTTC.

About this clonotype itself: Possible read error: a much larger clone is one base away. CDR3 amino acids: CASWDRGTDAQYF. The DNA of the CDR3 is TGTGCCAGCTGGGACAGGGGCACAGATGCGCAGTATTTT. This sequence joins TRBV13 and TRBJ2-3; 10 positions agree with TRBD1. This CDR3 has 13 amino acids. Germline assignment: CDR1 PRHDT and CDR2 FYEKMQ (reference sequence). Drawing the rest from reference TRBV13 and TRBJ2-3, the complete variable domain is AAGVIQSPRHLIKEKRETATLKCYPIPRHDTVYWYQQGPGQDPQFLISFYEKMQSDKGSIPDRFSAQQFSDYHSELNMSSLELGDSALYFCASWDRGTDAQYFGPGTRLTVL.

This clonotype was counted only a few times. The V call is TRBV19, the J call TRBJ1-2; TRBD1 agrees at 7 bases. Germline trimming cut 4 bases from V and 5 bases from J; bases unmatched to any gene: 10. This CDR3 comprises 15 residues. Germline V lookup: CDR1 LNHDA, CDR2 SQIVND (reference sequence). CDR3 nucleotide sequence: TGTGCCAGTAGTACCCGGGACAGTACTCCTTATGGCTACACCTTC. Amino acids: CASSTRDSTPYGYTF.

This clonotype came up many times. CDR3 sequence reads: CASFGGDNEQFF. The DNA for the CDR3 is TGTGCCAGCTTTGGGGGAGACAATGAGCAGTTCTTC. V gene TRBV7-8 combines with J gene TRBJ2-1; D might be TRBD1 or TRBD2, each matching 5 bases. In germline, CDR1 is SGHVS, CDR2 FQNEAQ. The CDR3 length is 12 residues. Trimming removed 8 bases at V and 5 bases at J, with 10 bases between. Full variable domain (outside the CDR3, taken from reference TRBV7-8 and TRBJ2-1): GAGVSQSPRYKVAKRGQDVALRCDPISGHVSLFWYQQALGQGPEFLTYFQNEAQLDKSGLPSDRFFAERPEGSVSTLKIQRTQQEDSAVYLCASFGGDNEQFFGPGTRLTVL.